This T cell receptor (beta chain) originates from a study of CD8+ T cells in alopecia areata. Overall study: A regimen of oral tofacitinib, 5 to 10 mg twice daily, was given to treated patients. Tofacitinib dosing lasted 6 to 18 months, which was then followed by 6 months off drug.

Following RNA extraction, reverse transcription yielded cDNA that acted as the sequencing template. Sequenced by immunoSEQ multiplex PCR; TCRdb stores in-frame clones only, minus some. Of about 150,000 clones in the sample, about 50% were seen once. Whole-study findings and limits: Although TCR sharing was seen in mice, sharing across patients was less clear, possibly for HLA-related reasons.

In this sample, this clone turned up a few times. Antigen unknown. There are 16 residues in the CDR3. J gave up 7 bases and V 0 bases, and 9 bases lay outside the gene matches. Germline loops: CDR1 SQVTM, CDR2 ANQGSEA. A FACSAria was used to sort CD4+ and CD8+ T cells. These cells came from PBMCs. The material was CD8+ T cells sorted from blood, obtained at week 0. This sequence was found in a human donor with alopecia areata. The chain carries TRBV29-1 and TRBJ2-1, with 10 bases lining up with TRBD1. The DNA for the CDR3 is TGCAGCGTTGAAGAAGGGAGCGACAGGGGGCAAAATGAGCAGTTCTTC. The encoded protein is CSVEEGSDRGQNEQFF.